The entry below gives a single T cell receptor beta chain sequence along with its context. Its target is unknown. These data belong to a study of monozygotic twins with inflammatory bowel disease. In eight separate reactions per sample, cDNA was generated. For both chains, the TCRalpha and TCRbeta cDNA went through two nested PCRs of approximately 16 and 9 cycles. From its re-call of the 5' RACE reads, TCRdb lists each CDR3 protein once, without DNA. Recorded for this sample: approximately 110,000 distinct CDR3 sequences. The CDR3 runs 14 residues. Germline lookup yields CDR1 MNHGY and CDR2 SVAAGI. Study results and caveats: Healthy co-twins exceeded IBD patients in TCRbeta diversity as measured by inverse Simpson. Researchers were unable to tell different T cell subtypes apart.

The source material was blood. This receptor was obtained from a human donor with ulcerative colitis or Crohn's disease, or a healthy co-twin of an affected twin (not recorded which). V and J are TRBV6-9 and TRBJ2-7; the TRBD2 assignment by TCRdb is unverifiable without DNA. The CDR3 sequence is CASIRRPSGYEQYF.